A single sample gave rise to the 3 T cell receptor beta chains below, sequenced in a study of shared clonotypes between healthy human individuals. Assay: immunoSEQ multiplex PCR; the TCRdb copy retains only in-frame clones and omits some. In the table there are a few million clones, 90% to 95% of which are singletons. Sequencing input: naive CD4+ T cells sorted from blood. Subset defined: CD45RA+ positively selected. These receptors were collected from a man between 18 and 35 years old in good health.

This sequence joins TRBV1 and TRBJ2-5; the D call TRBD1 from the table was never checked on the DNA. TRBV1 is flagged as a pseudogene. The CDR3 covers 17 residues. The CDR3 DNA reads TGCACCAGCAGCCAAGATCGTGAGGGGGAGCCTGGGGAGACCCAGTACTTC. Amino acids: CTSSQDREGEPGETQYF.

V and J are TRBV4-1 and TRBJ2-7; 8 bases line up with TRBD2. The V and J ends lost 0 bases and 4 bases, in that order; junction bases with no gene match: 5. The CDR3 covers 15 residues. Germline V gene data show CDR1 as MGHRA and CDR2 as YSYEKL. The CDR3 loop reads CASSQEAGAGYEQYF. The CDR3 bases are TGCGCCAGCAGCCAAGAAGCGGGGGCCGGGTACGAGCAGTACTTC.

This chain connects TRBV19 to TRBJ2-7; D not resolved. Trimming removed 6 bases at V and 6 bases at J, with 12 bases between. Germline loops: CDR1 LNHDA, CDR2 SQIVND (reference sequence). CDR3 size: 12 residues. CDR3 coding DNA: TGTGCCAGTAGGGGCCGGACGGTCGAGCAGTACTTC. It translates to CASRGRTVEQYF.